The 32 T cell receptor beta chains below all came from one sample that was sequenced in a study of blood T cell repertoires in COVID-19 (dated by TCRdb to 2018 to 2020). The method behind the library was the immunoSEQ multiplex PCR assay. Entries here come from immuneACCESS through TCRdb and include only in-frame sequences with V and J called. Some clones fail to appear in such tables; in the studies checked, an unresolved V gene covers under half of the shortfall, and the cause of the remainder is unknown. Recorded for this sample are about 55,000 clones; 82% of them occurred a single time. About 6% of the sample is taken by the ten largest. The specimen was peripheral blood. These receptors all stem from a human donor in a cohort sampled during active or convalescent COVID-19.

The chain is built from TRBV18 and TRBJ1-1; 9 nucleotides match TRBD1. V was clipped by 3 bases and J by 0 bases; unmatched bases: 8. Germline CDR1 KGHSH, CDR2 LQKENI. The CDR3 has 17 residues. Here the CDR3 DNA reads TGTGCCAGCTCACCTCTACAGGGGGCGGGGATGAACACTGAAGCTTTCTTT. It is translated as CASSPLQGAGMNTEAFF.

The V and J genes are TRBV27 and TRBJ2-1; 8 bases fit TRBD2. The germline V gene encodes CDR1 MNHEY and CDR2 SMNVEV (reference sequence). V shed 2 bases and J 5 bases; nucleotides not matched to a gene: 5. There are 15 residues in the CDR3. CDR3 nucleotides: TGTGCCAGCAGTTTAAGGGCGGGGGGCCACAATGAGCAGTTCTTC. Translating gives CASSLRAGGHNEQFF.

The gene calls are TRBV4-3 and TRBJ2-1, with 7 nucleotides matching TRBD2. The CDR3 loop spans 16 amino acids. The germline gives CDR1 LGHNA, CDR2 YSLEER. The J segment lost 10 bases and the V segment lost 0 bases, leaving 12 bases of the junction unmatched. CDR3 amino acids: CASSQDRSWEGKEQFF. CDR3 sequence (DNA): TGCGCCAGCAGCCAAGATCGTTCCTGGGAGGGGAAAGAGCAGTTCTTC.

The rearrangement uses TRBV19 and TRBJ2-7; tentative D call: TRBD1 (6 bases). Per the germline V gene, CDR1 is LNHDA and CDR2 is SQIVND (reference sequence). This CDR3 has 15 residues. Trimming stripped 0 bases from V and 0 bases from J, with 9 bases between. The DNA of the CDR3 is TGTGCCAGTAGTATAGAGACAGGTCTCTCCTACGAGCAGTACTTC. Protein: CASSIETGLSYEQYF.

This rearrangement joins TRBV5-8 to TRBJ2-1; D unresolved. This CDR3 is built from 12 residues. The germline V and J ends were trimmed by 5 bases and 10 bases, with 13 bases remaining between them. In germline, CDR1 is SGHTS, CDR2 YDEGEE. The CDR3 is CASRSVSREQFF. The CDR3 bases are TGTGCCAGCAGATCCGTCTCGCGCGAGCAGTTCTTC.

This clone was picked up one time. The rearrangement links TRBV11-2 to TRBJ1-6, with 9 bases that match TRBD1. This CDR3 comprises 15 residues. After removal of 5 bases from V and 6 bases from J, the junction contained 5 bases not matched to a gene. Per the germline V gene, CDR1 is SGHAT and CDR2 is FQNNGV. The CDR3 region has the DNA TGTGCCAGCAGCACAAGGACAGGGGTTAATTCACCCCTCCACTTT. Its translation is CASSTRTGVNSPLHF.

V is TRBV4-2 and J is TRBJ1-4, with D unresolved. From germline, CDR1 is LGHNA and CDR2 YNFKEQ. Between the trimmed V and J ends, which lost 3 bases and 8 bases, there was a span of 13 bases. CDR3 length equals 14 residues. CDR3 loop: CASSQDRREEKLFF. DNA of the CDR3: TGTGCCAGCAGCCAGGACCGGAGGGAAGAAAAACTGTTTTTT.

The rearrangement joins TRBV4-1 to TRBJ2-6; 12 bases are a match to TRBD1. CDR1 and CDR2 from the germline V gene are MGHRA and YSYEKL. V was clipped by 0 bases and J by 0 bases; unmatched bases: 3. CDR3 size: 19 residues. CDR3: CASSQDPGQGASGANVLTF. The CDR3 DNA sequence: TGCGCCAGCAGCCAAGATCCGGGACAGGGGGCCTCTGGGGCCAACGTCCTGACTTTC.

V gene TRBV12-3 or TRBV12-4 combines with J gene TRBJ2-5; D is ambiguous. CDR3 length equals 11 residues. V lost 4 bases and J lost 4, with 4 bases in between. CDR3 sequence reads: CASSSGETQYF. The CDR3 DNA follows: TGTGCCAGCAGTTCCGGAGAGACCCAGTACTTC.

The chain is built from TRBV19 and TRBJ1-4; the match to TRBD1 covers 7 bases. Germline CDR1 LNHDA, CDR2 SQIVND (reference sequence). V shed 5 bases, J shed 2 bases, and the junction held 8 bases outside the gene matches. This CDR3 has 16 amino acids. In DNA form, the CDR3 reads TGTGCCAGTAGTCCGGTGACAGGGTGGACTAATGAAAAACTGTTTTTT. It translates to CASSPVTGWTNEKLFF.

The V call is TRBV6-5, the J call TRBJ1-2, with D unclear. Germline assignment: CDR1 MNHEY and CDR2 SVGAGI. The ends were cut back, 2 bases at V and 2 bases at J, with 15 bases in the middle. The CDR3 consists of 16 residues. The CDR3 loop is CASSYERGGLNYGYTF. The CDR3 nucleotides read TGTGCCAGCAGTTACGAGCGAGGAGGTCTAAACTATGGCTACACCTTC.

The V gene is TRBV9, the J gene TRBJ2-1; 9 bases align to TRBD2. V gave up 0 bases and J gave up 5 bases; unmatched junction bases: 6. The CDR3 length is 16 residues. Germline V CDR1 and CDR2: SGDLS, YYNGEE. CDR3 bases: TGTGCCAGCAGCGTAGGAAGTAGCGGGGGACACAATGAGCAGTTCTTC. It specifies CASSVGSSGGHNEQFF.

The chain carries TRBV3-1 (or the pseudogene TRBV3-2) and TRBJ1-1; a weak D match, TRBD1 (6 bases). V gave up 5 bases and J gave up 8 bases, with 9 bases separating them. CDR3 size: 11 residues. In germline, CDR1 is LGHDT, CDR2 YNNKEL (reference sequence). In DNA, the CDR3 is TGTGCCAGCAGCACCGGGACAGAAGCTTTCTTT. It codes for CASSTGTEAFF.

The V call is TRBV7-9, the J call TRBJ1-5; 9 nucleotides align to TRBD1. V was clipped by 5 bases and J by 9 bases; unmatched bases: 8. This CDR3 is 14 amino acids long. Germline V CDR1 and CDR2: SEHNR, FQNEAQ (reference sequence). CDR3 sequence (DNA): TGTGCCAGCAGCCTGGGACAGGGCGGAGGGCCCCAGCATTTT. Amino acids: CASSLGQGGGPQHF. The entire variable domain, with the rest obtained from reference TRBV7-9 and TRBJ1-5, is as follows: DTGVSQNPRHKITKRGQNVTFRCDPISEHNRLYWYRQTLGQGPEFLTYFQNEAQLEKSRLLSDRFSAERPKGSFSTLEIQRTEQGDSAMYLCASSLGQGGGPQHFGDGTRLSIL.

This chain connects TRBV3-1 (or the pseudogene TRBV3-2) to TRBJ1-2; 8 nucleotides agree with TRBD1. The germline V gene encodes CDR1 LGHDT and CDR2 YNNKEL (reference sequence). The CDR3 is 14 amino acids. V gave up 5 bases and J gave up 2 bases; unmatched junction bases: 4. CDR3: CASSRTGTNYGYTF. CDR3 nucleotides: TGTGCCAGCAGCAGGACAGGGACCAACTATGGCTACACCTTC.

CDR3 coding DNA: TGCGCCAGCAGCCAAGGACTGGGTAGAGGAGGGACCAACGAAAAACTGTTTTTT. Its protein product is CASSQGLGRGGTNEKLFF. The chain is built from TRBV4-1 and TRBJ1-4; a possible D gene is TRBD1 (5 bases). This CDR3 has 18 residues. In germline, CDR1 is MGHRA, CDR2 YSYEKL. V dropped 1 base and J dropped 8 bases, with 23 bases sitting between them.

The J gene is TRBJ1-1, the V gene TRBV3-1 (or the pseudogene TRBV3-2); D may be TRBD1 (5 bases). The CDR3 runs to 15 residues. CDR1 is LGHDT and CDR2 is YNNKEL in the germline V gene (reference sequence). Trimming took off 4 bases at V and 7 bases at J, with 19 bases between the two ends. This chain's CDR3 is CASSPPTGTRGEAFF. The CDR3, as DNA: TGTGCCAGCAGCCCGCCTACCGGGACTCGGGGTGAAGCTTTCTTT.

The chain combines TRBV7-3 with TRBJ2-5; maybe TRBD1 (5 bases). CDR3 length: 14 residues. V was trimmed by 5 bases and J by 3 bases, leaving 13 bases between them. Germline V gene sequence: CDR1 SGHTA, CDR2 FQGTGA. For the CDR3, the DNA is TGTGCCAGCAGCCCAGGGTCGCCTAAAGAGACCCAGTACTTC. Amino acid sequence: CASSPGSPKETQYF.

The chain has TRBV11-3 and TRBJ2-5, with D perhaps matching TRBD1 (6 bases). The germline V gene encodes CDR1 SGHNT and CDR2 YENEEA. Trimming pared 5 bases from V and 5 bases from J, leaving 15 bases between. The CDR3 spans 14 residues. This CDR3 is CASSPAGQGETQYF. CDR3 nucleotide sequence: TGTGCCAGCAGCCCGGCGGGCCAGGGGGAGACCCAGTACTTC.

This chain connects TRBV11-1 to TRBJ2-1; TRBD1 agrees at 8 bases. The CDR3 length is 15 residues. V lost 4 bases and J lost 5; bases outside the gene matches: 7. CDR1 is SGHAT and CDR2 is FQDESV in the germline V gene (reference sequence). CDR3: CASSSPNRGDNEQFF. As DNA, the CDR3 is TGTGCCAGCAGCTCCCCGAACAGGGGGGACAATGAGCAGTTCTTC. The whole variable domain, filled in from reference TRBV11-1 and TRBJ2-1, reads EAEVAQSPRYKITEKSQAVAFWCDPISGHATLYWYRQILGQGPELLVQFQDESVVDDSQLPKDRFSAERLKGVDSTLKIQPAELGDSAMYLCASSSPNRGDNEQFFGPGTRLTVL.

CDR3: CAWVGRGLSYGYTF. In nucleotides, the CDR3 is TGTGCCTGGGTGGGCAGGGGGCTCAGCTATGGCTACACCTTC. The gene calls are TRBV30 and TRBJ1-2; 8 nucleotides align to TRBD1. Germline trimming cut 5 bases from V and 4 bases from J; bases unmatched to any gene: 9. CDR1 and CDR2 from the germline V gene are GTSNPN and SVGIG (reference sequence). This CDR3 comprises 14 residues.

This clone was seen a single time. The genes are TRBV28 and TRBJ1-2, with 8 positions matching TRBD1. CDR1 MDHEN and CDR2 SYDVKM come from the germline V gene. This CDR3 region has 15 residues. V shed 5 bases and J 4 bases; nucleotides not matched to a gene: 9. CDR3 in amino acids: CASSGQGGKPYGYTF. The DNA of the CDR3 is TGTGCCAGCAGTGGACAGGGAGGGAAACCCTATGGCTACACCTTC.

The CDR3 loop is CASSQPPGGGRETQYF. CDR3 bases: TGTGCCAGCAGCCAACCTCCAGGCGGGGGGAGGGAGACCCAGTACTTC. This chain connects TRBV3-1 (or the pseudogene TRBV3-2) to TRBJ2-5; 8 bases agree with TRBD2. Germline lookup yields CDR1 LGHDT and CDR2 YNNKEL (reference sequence). J lost 5 bases, V lost 2 bases, and 10 bases had no gene match. CDR3 size: 16 residues.

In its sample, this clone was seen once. In DNA form, the CDR3 reads TGTGCCAGCAGTCCAGGTAAAGAGCCCCAGCATTTT. Protein sequence: CASSPGKEPQHF. V is TRBV12-3 or TRBV12-4 and J is TRBJ1-5; no clear D gene. Trimming left V 5 bases short and J 8 bases short, with 10 bases between. The CDR3 contains 12 residues.

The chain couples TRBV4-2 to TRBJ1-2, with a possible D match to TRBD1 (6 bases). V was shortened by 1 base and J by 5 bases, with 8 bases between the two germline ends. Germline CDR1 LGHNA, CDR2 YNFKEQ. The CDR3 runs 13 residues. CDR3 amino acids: CASSQGTAYGYTF. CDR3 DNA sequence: TGTGCCAGCAGCCAAGGGACAGCATATGGCTACACCTTC.

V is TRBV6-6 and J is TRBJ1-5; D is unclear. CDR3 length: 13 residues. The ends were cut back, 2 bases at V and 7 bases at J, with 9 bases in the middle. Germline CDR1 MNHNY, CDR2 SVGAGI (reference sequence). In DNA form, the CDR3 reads TGTGCCAGCAGTTACGAGGCGAGGCAGCCCCAGCATTTT. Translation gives CASSYEARQPQHF.

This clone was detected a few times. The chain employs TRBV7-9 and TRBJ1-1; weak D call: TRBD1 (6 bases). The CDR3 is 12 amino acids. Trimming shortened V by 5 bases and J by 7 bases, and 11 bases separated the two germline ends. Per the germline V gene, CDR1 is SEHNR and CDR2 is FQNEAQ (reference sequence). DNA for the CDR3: TGTGCCAGCAGCCCGGGCAGGGGTGAAGCTTTCTTT. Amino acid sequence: CASSPGRGEAFF.

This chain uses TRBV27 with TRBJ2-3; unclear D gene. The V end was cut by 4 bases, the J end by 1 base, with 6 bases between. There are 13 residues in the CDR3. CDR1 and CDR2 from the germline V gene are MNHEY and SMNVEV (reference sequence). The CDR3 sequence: CASSSRGTDTQYF. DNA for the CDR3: TGTGCCAGCAGTTCTAGAGGCACAGATACGCAGTATTTT.

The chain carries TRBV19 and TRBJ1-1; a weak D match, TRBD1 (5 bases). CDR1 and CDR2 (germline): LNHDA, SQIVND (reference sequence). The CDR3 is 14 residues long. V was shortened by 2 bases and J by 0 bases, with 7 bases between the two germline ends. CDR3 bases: TGTGCCAGTAGTATAACAGGAGTGAACACTGAAGCTTTCTTT. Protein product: CASSITGVNTEAFF.

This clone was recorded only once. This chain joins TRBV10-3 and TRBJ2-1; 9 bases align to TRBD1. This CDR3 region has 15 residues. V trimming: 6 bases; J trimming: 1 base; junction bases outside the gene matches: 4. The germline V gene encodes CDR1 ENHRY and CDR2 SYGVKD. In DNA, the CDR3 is TGTGCCATCAGCGGGGGACAGGGATCCTACAATGAGCAGTTCTTC. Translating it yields CAISGGQGSYNEQFF.

The DNA of the CDR3 is TGTGCCAGCAGCCCGACTAGCGGGGCCTTCTCCTACGAGCAGTACTTC. This translates into CASSPTSGAFSYEQYF. The chain links TRBV7-2 to TRBJ2-7; 11 bases line up with TRBD2. The germline gives CDR1 SGHTA, CDR2 FQGNSA. Losses at the gene ends were 5 bases for V and 0 bases for J; bases not matched to a gene: 6. This CDR3 contains 16 residues.

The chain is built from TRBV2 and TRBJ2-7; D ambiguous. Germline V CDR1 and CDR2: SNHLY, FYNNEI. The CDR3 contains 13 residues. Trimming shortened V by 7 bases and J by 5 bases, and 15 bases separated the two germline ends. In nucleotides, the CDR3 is TGTGCCAGCACCGCAACGGGTTACAACGAGCAGTACTTC. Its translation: CASTATGYNEQYF. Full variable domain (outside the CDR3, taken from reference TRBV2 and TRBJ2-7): EPEVTQTPSHQVTQMGQEVILRCVPISNHLYFYWYRQILGQKVEFLVSFYNNEISEKSEIFDDQFSVERPDGSNFTLKIRSTKLEDSAMYFCASTATGYNEQYFGPGTRLTVT.